The clone carrying this T cell receptor beta chain appeared many times. Its matching antigen is unknown. These data originate in a study of Graves' ophthalmopathy and Graves' hyperthyroidism. Study outcomes and limitations: Detection in blood was also observed for most expanded thyroid clonotypes above 0.001 frequency.

Transcripts of RNA were the source for amplifying TCR beta CDR3 regions. Scientists carried out first-round RT-PCR using HTBI primers and then a second-round multiplex PCR. One entry per CDR3 protein, called by TCRdb with MiXCR from the multiplex PCR reads. The table shows some 380,000 distinct CDR3 sequences, with 15% to 19% occurring only once. Hyperthyroidism was new, under 2 months, in patients aged 18 to 65. Clinical symptoms, serum thyroxine, TRAb, thyroid ultrasound and orbital computed tomography were relied on for diagnosis. CDR3 length equals 13 residues. Trimming removed 5 bases from V and 11 bases from J, with 18 bases in between. The germline V gene has CDR1 MNHEY and CDR2 SMNVEV (reference sequence).

This TCR was sampled from a woman aged 18-29 years with stable Graves' hyperthyroidism. V and J are TRBV27 and TRBJ1-1; D may be TRBD1 (5 bases). Sequencing was performed on peripheral blood. Written as DNA, the CDR3 is TGTGCCAGCAGTCCGGGGGTTAAAGCTGGCGCTTTCTTT. Its protein is CASSPGVKAGAFF.